The source of this T cell receptor (beta chain) is a study of OX40 agonist ivuxolimab in advanced cancers. At the level of the whole study: Ivuxolimab was a fully human IgG2 agonistic monoclonal antibody targeting the costimulatory receptor OX40 (CD134). Patients were allowed to have had prior anti-PD-1, anti-PD-L1 or anti-CTLA-4 therapy, and approximately 37% of the dose-escalation patients had been treated with checkpoint inhibitors. The purpose of peripheral TCRbeta sequencing was to test whether ivuxolimab changed TCR sequence diversity and led to clonal T-cell expansion. Intravenous ivuxolimab was administered to patients every 2 weeks at six dose levels: 0.01, 0.1, 0.3, 1.5, 3 and 10 mg/kg. The paper covers the monotherapy dose-escalation part of the phase I ivuxolimab trial, which included N of about 51 patients. Partial responses occurred in three dose-escalation patients: two with cutaneous melanoma and one with hepatocellular carcinoma. Among the 50 to 55 dose-escalation patients, some 20 had hepatocellular carcinoma, about 15 melanoma, 9 renal cell carcinoma and 9 head and neck cancer. The dose-escalation cohort was about 83% male with a mean age of approximately 60 years, ranging from roughly 23 to 79. The paper's findings and limits, for the study overall: In the 0.1-3.0 mg/kg groups, partial responders were among the patients with the lowest normalized peripheral clonal expansion, particularly in CD8+ T cells. After ivuxolimab, more expanded clones were found on average in CD8+ T cells than in CD4+ T cells. The antigen specificity of the clonally expanded peripheral T cells was not determined. At doses of 0.1 to 3.0 mg/kg, clonal expansion of both CD4+ and CD8+ blood T cells was observed from baseline to week 6. Low levels of normalized T-cell clonal expansion were also shown by some nonresponding patients.

For this clone: Its antigen specificity is not known. Base-call qualities are not available, and no considerably larger clone is one nucleotide away.

The trial excluded patients who had a history of autoimmune disease or were on systemic immunosuppression. Peripheral blood for TCR sequencing was drawn from every dose cohort at baseline, at cycle 4 day 1 and at cycle 7 day 1. The samples were drawn from a first-in-human, open-label, multicenter phase I dose-escalation trial of ivuxolimab. The trial enrolled adults with locally advanced or metastatic head and neck squamous cell, hepatocellular, melanoma or renal cell carcinoma. Before TCR sequencing, CD4+ T cells and CD8+ T cells from peripheral blood were sorted into separate populations. To sequence the TCRbeta CDR3 region, genomic DNA was isolated from the sorted cells. The immunoSEQ Assay was used to sequence the TCRbeta CDR3 regions. TCRdb limited this immuneACCESS table to in-frame rearrangements with V and J called. A share of clones is missing; checked studies link under half to unresolved V genes, and the rest is unexplained. This sample holds 60,000 to 75,000 clones; under 95% were observed only once. Around 1.1% of the sample is in the top ten clones.

Including cysteine and phenylalanine, the CDR3 has 15 amino acids. Only the CDR3 portion is preserved as DNA: 45 bases, with reading frame beginning at the first base. From the germline V gene, CDR1 is SGDLS and CDR2 is YYNGEE. V is shortened by 0 bases, J by 3 bases, and the region joining them spans 10 bases. The chain was built from TRBV9 and TRBJ1-5; the D gene is possibly TRBD1, with 5 bases matching. The clonotype comes from an adult with an advanced solid tumor such as melanoma, head and neck, liver or kidney cancer. This specimen was CD4+ or CD8+ T cells sorted from blood, taken in a trial of the OX40 agonist ivuxolimab. The CDR3 region has the sequence CASSVEGRINQPQHF. The bases are TGTGCCAGCAGCGTAGAGGGACGGATCAATCAGCCCCAGCATTTT.